A selection of T cell receptor beta chains follows, all from one sample in a study of T cell responses to AZD1222 COVID-19 vaccine. Sequenced by immunoSEQ multiplex PCR; TCRdb stores in-frame clones only, minus some. Here the sample spans approximately 80,000 clones, roughly 88% being singletons. The specimen was peripheral blood, collected on day 0 of MenACWY control vaccination. The receptors were sampled from an adult in good health. CDR3s include the opening cysteine and the closing phenylalanine or tryptophan. The D gene is left open where the match is weak. Clone size appears in some rows only: once, few, many, or a class for an expanded clone.

d_call	j_call	clone_size	v_call	cdr3_aa	cdr3_nt
NA	TRBJ1-5	NA	TRBV5-6	CASSLGSGTPQNQPQHF	TGTGCCAGCAGCTTGGGTTCAGGGACACCTCAAAATCAGCCCCAGCATTTT
NA	TRBJ1-1	NA	TRBV12-5	CASGPDSRRTEAFF	TGTGCTAGTGGCCCCGACAGTAGGAGGACTGAAGCTTTCTTT
TRBD1	TRBJ1-2	NA	TRBV24-1	CATSDKGQGRGYTF	TGTGCCACCAGTGATAAGGGACAGGGTCGAGGCTACACCTTC
NA	TRBJ1-6	NA	TRBV2	CASKRLTGTPLHF	TGTGCCAGCAAAAGACTCACAGGGACACCCCTCCACTTT
NA	TRBJ1-1	NA	TRBV5-4	CASSLNGDMNTEAFF	TGTGCCAGCAGCTTGAATGGGGATATGAACACTGAAGCTTTCTTT
NA	TRBJ1-1	NA	TRBV9	CASSRSSTEAFF	TGTGCCAGCAGCCGGTCTAGCACTGAAGCTTTCTTT
TRBD1	TRBJ1-2	NA	TRBV7-3	CASSSGQGTDGYTF	TGTGCCAGCAGCTCCGGACAGGGCACTGATGGCTACACCTTC
NA	TRBJ1-2	NA	TRBV11-3	CASSTQGNHYGYTF	TGTGCCAGCAGCACTCAGGGGAACCACTATGGCTACACCTTC
NA	TRBJ1-2	NA	TRBV2	CASSEVGVGGYTF	TGTGCCAGCAGTGAAGTGGGAGTTGGTGGCTACACCTTC
TRBD1	TRBJ2-3	NA	TRBV30	CAWSDRGWDTQYF	TGTGCCTGGAGCGACAGGGGATGGGATACGCAGTATTTT
TRBD2	TRBJ2-5	NA	TRBV7-9	CASSPTLAEETQYF	TGTGCCAGCAGCCCCACACTAGCGGAAGAGACCCAGTACTTC
TRBD2	TRBJ2-3	NA	TRBV3-1/TRBV3-2	CASSHRLAADTQYF	TGTGCCAGCAGCCACAGACTAGCCGCAGATACGCAGTATTTT
NA	TRBJ2-2	NA	TRBV2	CASSVQGGFIGELFF	TGTGCCAGCAGTGTCCAGGGGGGCTTTATCGGGGAGCTGTTTTTT
TRBD1	TRBJ2-5	NA	TRBV18	CASSPPGQGETQYF	TGTGCCAGCTCACCACCTGGACAGGGAGAGACCCAGTACTTC
NA	TRBJ1-2	once	TRBV3-1/TRBV3-2	CASSQRTAYGYTF	TGTGCCAGCAGCCAAAGAACAGCCTATGGCTACACCTTC
NA	TRBJ1-2	NA	TRBV19	CASSLDTNGYTF	TGTGCCAGTAGTCTGGACACGAATGGCTACACCTTC
NA	TRBJ1-4	NA	TRBV7-2	CASSFDRWKNEKLFF	TGTGCCAGCAGCTTCGACAGGTGGAAAAATGAAAAACTGTTTTTT
NA	TRBJ1-5	NA	TRBV2	CASSEALRDGQPQHF	TGTGCCAGCAGTGAAGCGCTTCGGGATGGGCAGCCCCAGCATTTT
NA	TRBJ1-2	NA	TRBV24-1	CATSDPSLRGGGYTF	TGTGCCACCAGTGATCCCTCCCTCCGGGGCGGTGGCTACACCTTC
TRBD1	TRBJ1-5	NA	TRBV19	CASTNGQGGNQPQHF	TGTGCCAGTACTAACGGACAGGGAGGCAATCAGCCCCAGCATTTT
NA	TRBJ2-5	NA	TRBV10-3	CAISESGGLQETQYF	TGTGCCATCAGTGAGTCGGGCGGACTCCAAGAGACCCAGTACTTC
NA	TRBJ1-2	NA	TRBV29-1	CSVEGGNRDGYTF	TGCAGCGTTGAAGGGGGTAATCGGGATGGCTACACCTTC
NA	TRBJ1-4	NA	TRBV3-1/TRBV3-2	CASTGGQNEKLFF	TGTGCCAGCACCGGGGGGCAGAATGAAAAACTGTTTTTT
TRBD2	TRBJ2-5	NA	TRBV9	CASSVQAGGQETQYF	TGTGCCAGCAGCGTACAAGCGGGGGGGCAAGAGACCCAGTACTTC
NA	TRBJ1-2	NA	TRBV9	CASSVAWGGGGYTF	TGTGCCAGCAGCGTAGCTTGGGGGGGAGGTGGCTACACCTTC
NA	TRBJ1-1	once	TRBV29-1	CSVAETGTILKRAFF	TGCAGCGTCGCCGAGACCGGTACTATTTTGAAGAGGGCTTTCTTT
NA	TRBJ2-1	NA	TRBV9	CASSVGQGSSYNEQFF	TGTGCCAGCAGCGTAGGCCAGGGAAGCTCCTACAATGAGCAGTTCTTC
NA	TRBJ2-1	once	TRBV20-1	CSASSGHNNEQFF	TGCAGTGCTAGTTCCGGACACAACAATGAGCAGTTCTTC
TRBD1	TRBJ2-2	NA	TRBV2	CASSPHRGVTGELFF	TGTGCCAGCAGCCCCCACAGGGGGGTGACCGGGGAGCTGTTTTTT
NA	TRBJ2-2	once	TRBV29-1	CSVELNTGELFF	TGCAGCGTTGAACTAAACACCGGGGAGCTGTTTTTT
NA	TRBJ2-7	NA	TRBV12-3/TRBV12-4	CASSFYGYHEQYF	TGTGCCAGCAGTTTCTATGGCTACCACGAGCAGTACTTC
NA	TRBJ2-3	NA	TRBV5-1	CASSVRFRTENTDTQYF	TGCGCCAGCAGCGTGCGTTTCAGGACAGAAAACACAGATACGCAGTATTTT
TRBD1	TRBJ1-5	NA	TRBV9	CASSVGGQGVPQHF	TGTGCCAGCAGCGTAGGGGGACAGGGGGTGCCCCAGCATTTT
NA	TRBJ1-4	NA	TRBV7-2	CASSLGQGLGKLFF	TGTGCCAGCAGCTTAGGCCAGGGGCTGGGAAAACTGTTTTTT
NA	TRBJ1-2	NA	TRBV6-6	CASGGTSGYGYTF	TGTGCCAGCGGGGGAACCTCGGGCTATGGCTACACCTTC
NA	TRBJ2-2	NA	TRBV2	CASSGGLGENTGELFF	TGTGCCAGCAGTGGGGGCCTGGGGGAGAACACCGGGGAGCTGTTTTTT
TRBD1	TRBJ2-7	NA	TRBV11-2	CASSLTTGASYEQYF	TGTGCCAGCAGCTTAACCACAGGGGCTTCCTACGAGCAGTACTTC
NA	TRBJ2-7	NA	TRBV10-1	CASRGPRRSLTHEQYF	TGCGCCAGCAGGGGGCCCCGGAGGTCTCTTACCCACGAGCAGTACTTC
NA	TRBJ1-1	NA	TRBV4-2	CASSQEWGLNTEAFF	TGTGCCAGCAGCCAAGAGTGGGGTTTGAACACTGAAGCTTTCTTT
NA	TRBJ2-7	NA	TRBV24-1	CATSRGTSYEQYF	TGTGCCACCAGTCGAGGGACCTCCTACGAGCAGTACTTC
NA	TRBJ2-3	NA	TRBV7-2	CASSLGWGETDTQYF	TGTGCCAGCAGCTTAGGGTGGGGGGAGACAGATACGCAGTATTTT
TRBD1	TRBJ1-2	once	TRBV7-9	CASSPVVGTANGYTF	TGTGCCAGCAGCCCGGTAGTCGGGACAGCCAATGGCTACACCTTC